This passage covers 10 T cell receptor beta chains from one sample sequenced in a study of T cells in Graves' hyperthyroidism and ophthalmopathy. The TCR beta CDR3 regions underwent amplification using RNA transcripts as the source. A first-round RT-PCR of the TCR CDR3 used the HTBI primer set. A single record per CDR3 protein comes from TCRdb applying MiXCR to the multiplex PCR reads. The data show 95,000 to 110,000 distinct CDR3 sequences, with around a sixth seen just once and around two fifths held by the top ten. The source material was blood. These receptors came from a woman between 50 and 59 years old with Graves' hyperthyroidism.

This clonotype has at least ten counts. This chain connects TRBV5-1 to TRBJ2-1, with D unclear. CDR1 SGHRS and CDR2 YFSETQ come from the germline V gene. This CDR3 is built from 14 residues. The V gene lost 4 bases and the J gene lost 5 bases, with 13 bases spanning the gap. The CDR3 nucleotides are TGCGCCAGCAGCCTACCAAGTCCGCACAATGAGCAGTTCTTC. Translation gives CASSLPSPHNEQFF. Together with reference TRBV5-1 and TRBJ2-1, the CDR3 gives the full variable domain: KAGVTQTPRYLIKTRGQQVTLSCSPISGHRSVSWYQQTPGQGLQFLFEYFSETQRNKGNFPGRFSGRQFSNSRSEMNVSTLELGDSALYLCASSLPSPHNEQFFGPGTRLTVL.

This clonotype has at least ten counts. CDR3 amino acids: CASGNSGNQPQHF. As DNA, the CDR3 is TGTGCCAGCGGAAATTCAGGCAATCAGCCCCAGCATTTT. The J gene is TRBJ1-5, the V gene TRBV6-1; no reliable D call. This CDR3 region has 13 residues. Germline V gene data show CDR1 as MNHNS and CDR2 as SASEGT. V gave up 8 bases and J gave up 2 bases, with 10 bases separating them.

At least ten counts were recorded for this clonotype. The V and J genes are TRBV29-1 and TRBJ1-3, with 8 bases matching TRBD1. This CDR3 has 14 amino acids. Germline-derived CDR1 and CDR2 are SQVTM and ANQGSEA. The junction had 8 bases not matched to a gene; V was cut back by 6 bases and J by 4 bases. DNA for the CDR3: TGCAGCGTCCGGTGGACAGGGTCCGGAAACACCATATATTTT. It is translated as CSVRWTGSGNTIYF.

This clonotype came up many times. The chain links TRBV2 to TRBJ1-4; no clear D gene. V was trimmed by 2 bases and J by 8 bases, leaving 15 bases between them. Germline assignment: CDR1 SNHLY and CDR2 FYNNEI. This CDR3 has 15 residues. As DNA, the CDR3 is TGTGCCAGCAGTGAAAGGACCTACGGCAGGGAAAAACTGTTTTTT. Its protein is CASSERTYGREKLFF.

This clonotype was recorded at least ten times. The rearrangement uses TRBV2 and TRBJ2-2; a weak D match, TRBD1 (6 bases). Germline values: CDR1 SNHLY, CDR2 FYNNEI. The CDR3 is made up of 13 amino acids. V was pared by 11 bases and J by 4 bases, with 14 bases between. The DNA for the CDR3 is TGTGCCTCGCAGGGGCTGGGCACCGGGGAGCTGTTTTTT. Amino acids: CASQGLGTGELFF.

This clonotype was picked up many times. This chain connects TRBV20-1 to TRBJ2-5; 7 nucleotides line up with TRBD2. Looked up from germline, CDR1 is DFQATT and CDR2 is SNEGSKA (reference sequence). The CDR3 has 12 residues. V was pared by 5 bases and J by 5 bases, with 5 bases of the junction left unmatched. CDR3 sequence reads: CSAREGGETQYF. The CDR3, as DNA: TGCAGTGCTCGCGAGGGAGGGGAGACCCAGTACTTC.

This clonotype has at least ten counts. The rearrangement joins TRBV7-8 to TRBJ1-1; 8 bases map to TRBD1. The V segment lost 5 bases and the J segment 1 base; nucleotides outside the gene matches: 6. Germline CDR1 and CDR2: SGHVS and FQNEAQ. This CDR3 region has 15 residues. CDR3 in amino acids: CASSGRTGWNTEAFF. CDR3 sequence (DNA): TGTGCCAGCAGCGGGAGGACAGGGTGGAACACTGAAGCTTTCTTT.

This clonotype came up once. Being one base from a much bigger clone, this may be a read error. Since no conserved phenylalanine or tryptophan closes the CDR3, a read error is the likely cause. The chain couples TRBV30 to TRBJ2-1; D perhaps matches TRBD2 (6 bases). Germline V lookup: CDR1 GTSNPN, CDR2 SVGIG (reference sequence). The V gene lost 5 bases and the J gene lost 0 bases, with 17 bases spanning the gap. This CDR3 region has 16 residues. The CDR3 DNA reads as TGTGCCTGGGGAGGCGGGATCAGACGCTCCTACAATGAGCAGTTCTCC. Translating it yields CAWGGGIRRSYNEQFS.

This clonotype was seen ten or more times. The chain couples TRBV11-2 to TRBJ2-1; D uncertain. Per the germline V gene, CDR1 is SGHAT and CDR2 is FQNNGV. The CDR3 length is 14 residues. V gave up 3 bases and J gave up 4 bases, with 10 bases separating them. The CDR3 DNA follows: TGTGCCAGCAGCTTGGTAGCAGTGTACAATGAGCAGTTCTTC. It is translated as CASSLVAVYNEQFF.

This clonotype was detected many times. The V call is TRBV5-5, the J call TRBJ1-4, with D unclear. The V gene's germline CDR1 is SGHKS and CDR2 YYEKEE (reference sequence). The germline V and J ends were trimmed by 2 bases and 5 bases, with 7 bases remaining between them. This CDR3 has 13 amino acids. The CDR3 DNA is TGTGCCAGCAGCTTAATGAGCAATGAAAAACTGTTTTTT. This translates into CASSLMSNEKLFF.